This is a list of T cell receptor beta chains from one sample in a study of blood T cell repertoires in COVID-19. TCRdb's table, derived via immunoSEQ multiplex PCR, lists solely in-frame clones and lacks some. The repertoire holds 50,000 or so clones, roughly 87% seen once, with 15% in the top ten. Sequencing was performed on peripheral blood. These receptors were taken from a human donor with active COVID-19. The donor label of this sample is uncertain. Both conserved end residues are part of each CDR3. D genes are given only for firm matches. Only some rows state a clone size, as once, few, many or a class for expanded clones.

CDR3	DNA	size	V	J	D
CASSLESASGNYEQYF	TGTGCCAGCAGCCTTGAGTCGGCTAGCGGAAACTACGAGCAGTACTTC	.	TRBV4-2	TRBJ2-7	TRBD2
CASSFRGAGAYEQYF	TGTGCCAGCAGCTTCCGGGGAGCGGGGGCTTACGAGCAGTACTTC	.	TRBV6-2/TRBV6-3	TRBJ2-7	TRBD2
CASSFIAGGFGEQFF	TGTGCCAGCAGTTTTATAGCGGGGGGGTTCGGTGAGCAGTTCTTC	.	TRBV6-2/TRBV6-3	TRBJ2-1	TRBD2
CASSEARGSTDTQYF	TGTGCCAGCAGTGAAGCCCGGGGTAGCACAGATACGCAGTATTTT	.	TRBV6-1	TRBJ2-3	.
CASSLFGPRGEAFF	TGTGCCAGCAGTTTATTTGGTCCAAGGGGAGAAGCTTTCTTT	.	TRBV28	TRBJ1-1	.
CASRGQVGTGELFF	TGTGCCAGCCGGGGACAGGTTGGGACCGGGGAGCTGTTTTTT	few	TRBV11-2	TRBJ2-2	TRBD1
CASSSPGQPYEQYF	TGTGCCAGCAGTTCCCCGGGACAACCCTACGAGCAGTACTTC	.	TRBV27	TRBJ2-7	.
CASSDTPGNSPLHF	TGTGCCAGCAGTGACACCCCAGGGAATTCACCCCTCCACTTT	.	TRBV6-1	TRBJ1-6	.
CASSYSGGLEQYF	TGTGCCAGCAGTTACAGTGGGGGACTCGAGCAGTACTTC	.	TRBV6-5	TRBJ2-7	.
CASSAPGTGALSDLRGYTF	TGTGCCAGCAGTGCCCCCGGGACAGGGGCCCTCTCCGATCTAAGGGGCTACACCTTC	.	TRBV27	TRBJ1-2	TRBD1
CASSAPGQANYGYTF	TGTGCCAGCAGCGCACCGGGACAAGCTAACTATGGCTACACCTTC	.	TRBV7-2	TRBJ1-2	.
CASSAQGAKNTEAFF	TGTGCCAGCAGCGCTCAGGGGGCGAAGAACACTGAAGCTTTCTTT	.	TRBV9	TRBJ1-1	TRBD1
CASSLTGLKLFF	TGTGCCAGCAGTTTGACAGGACTAAAACTGTTTTTT	.	TRBV11-2	TRBJ1-4	.
CASSSTDTGELFF	TGTGCCAGCAGCTCCACAGACACCGGGGAGCTGTTTTTT	.	TRBV7-3	TRBJ2-2	.
CASSVGTGQANYGYTF	TGTGCCAGCAGCGTAGGAACAGGCCAAGCTAACTATGGCTACACCTTC	.	TRBV9	TRBJ1-2	.
CASSRTGSPGANVLTF	TGTGCCAGCAGCCGGACAGGGAGTCCTGGGGCCAACGTCCTGACTTTC	once	TRBV5-5	TRBJ2-6	TRBD1
CASSLYRAGNTIYF	TGTGCCAGCAGCCTCTACAGGGCTGGAAACACCATATATTTT	.	TRBV6-5	TRBJ1-3	.
CASSLRQNTEAFF	TGTGCCAGCAGTTTGAGGCAGAACACTGAAGCTTTCTTT	.	TRBV27	TRBJ1-1	.
CASRRQGALAINEKLFF	TGCGCCAGCAGGCGACAGGGGGCGCTTGCAATTAATGAAAAACTGTTTTTT	.	TRBV4-3	TRBJ1-4	TRBD1
CASSFVRTPLDYEQYF	TGTGCCAGCAGCTTTGTTAGAACCCCGCTCGATTACGAGCAGTACTTC	once	TRBV12-1	TRBJ2-7	.
CASSSGDRVQETQYF	TGTGCCAGCAGTTCTGGGGACAGGGTTCAAGAGACCCAGTACTTC	.	TRBV6-5	TRBJ2-5	TRBD1